This entry describes one T cell receptor (beta chain). The sample comes from a study of somatic mutations in cytotoxic T cells in rheumatoid arthritis. Study in general: Flow sorting at nearly 100% purity was applied to some V beta antibody-stained T-cell populations, which included V beta1+ cells sequenced for TCRB.

Trimming cost V 5 bases and J 2 bases; bases outside gene matches: 6. The CDR3 sequence is 15 residues long. Germline V gives CDR1 SEHNR, CDR2 FQNEAQ (reference sequence). The assay was immunoSEQ multiplex PCR, and TCRdb's table has in-frame clones only and misses some. The sample carries tens of thousands of clones, 70% to 85% recorded once. The specimen sequenced was CD8+ T cells sorted from blood. This sequence was found in a man aged 40-49 years in good health. The genes are TRBV7-9 and TRBJ2-7, with TRBD2 matching over 10 bases. CDR3 coding DNA: TGTGCCAGCAGCCAAAGGACTAGCGGAGCCTACGAGCAGTACTTC. This gives the protein CASSQRTSGAYEQYF.